These 8 T cell receptor beta chains originate from one sample sequenced in a study of beta chain features in type 1 diabetes. Reverse transcribing all isolated RNA meant expressed TCRB transcripts were sequenced. Data came from immunoSEQ multiplex PCR; TCRdb stores just in-frame clones and leaves some out. The sample yields 250,000 or so clones, over 65% seen once. Sample: naive CD4+ T cells from blood. The receptors stem from a man aged 25-40 years in good health.

The genes are TRBV29-1 and TRBJ1-1; TRBD1 is a possible D gene (6 bases). CDR1 is SQVTM and CDR2 is ANQGSEA in the germline V gene. This CDR3 contains 10 residues. The V and J ends lost 6 bases and 9 bases respectively, with 11 bases between them. In DNA, the CDR3 is TGCAGCGTCTCAGGGGTGAAAGCTTTCTTT. Translation: CSVSGVKAFF.

The J gene is TRBJ2-7, the V gene TRBV11-2, with D perhaps matching TRBD1 (6 bases). The CDR3 length is 14 residues. The V gene lost 6 bases and the J gene lost 3 bases, with 15 bases spanning the gap. Germline V gene lookup returns CDR1 SGHAT and CDR2 FQNNGV. The CDR3 region has the DNA TGTGCCAGCAGTCGACTTACAGGGAGCTACGAGCAGTACTTC. The encoded protein is CASSRLTGSYEQYF.

This clone was seen more than once but under ten times. The rearrangement links TRBV18 to TRBJ2-1; D tentatively fits TRBD1 or TRBD2 (5 bases each). The V gene lost 2 bases and the J gene lost 9 bases, with 20 bases spanning the gap. Germline values: CDR1 KGHSH, CDR2 LQKENI. The CDR3 has 16 amino acids. The CDR3 loop is CASSPGVGLAPPEQFF. The CDR3 nucleotides are TGTGCCAGCTCACCAGGTGTGGGGCTAGCCCCCCCTGAGCAGTTCTTC.

The chain is built from TRBV5-1 and TRBJ2-1; 11 bases align to TRBD2. CDR1 SGHRS and CDR2 YFSETQ come from the germline V gene. The CDR3 extends over 18 amino acids. Trimming removed 4 bases from V and 8 bases from J; junction bases left unmatched: 17. CDR3 in amino acids: CASSPLGGLAGGRDEQFF. CDR3 DNA sequence: TGCGCCAGCAGCCCTCTCGGCGGACTAGCGGGCGGCAGAGATGAGCAGTTCTTC.

This rearrangement joins TRBV15 to TRBJ2-3, with TRBD1 matching 8 bases. Germline CDR1 is LNHNV and CDR2 is YYDKDF (reference sequence). With 0 bases clipped from V and 4 bases from J, the junction kept 3 bases outside the gene matches. The CDR3 is 15 amino acids. Here the CDR3 reads CATSRDRGRADTQYF. In DNA form, the CDR3 reads TGTGCCACCAGCAGAGACAGGGGGCGAGCAGATACGCAGTATTTT. Supplemented by reference TRBV15 and TRBJ2-3, the full variable domain reads DAMVIQNPRYQVTQFGKPVTLSCSQTLNHNVMYWYQQKSSQAPKLLFHYYDKDFNNEADTPDNFQSRRPNTSFCFLDIRSPGLGDTAMYLCATSRDRGRADTQYFGPGTRLTVL.

The chain links TRBV10-3 to TRBJ2-7; no firm D call. Trimming left V 0 bases short and J 10 bases short, with 7 bases between. The germline gives CDR1 ENHRY, CDR2 SYGVKD. There are 11 residues in the CDR3. The CDR3 here is CAISESTSQYF. CDR3 DNA sequence: TGTGCCATCAGTGAGTCCACGTCTCAGTACTTC.

As to this clone: The same CDR3 can be traced to other DNA sequences in this sample. The chain recombines TRBV7-9 with TRBJ2-5; 7 bases match TRBD1. This CDR3 is built from 14 residues. From germline, CDR1 is SEHNR and CDR2 FQNEAQ (reference sequence). V gave up 1 base and J gave up 2 bases; unmatched junction bases: 1. CDR3 sequence (DNA): TGTGCCAGCAGCTTAGGGACAGGTCAAGAGACCCAGTACTTC. Its protein is CASSLGTGQETQYF.

This sequence joins TRBV28 and TRBJ2-4, with 8 bases lining up with TRBD1. Trimming at V came to 6 bases and at J to 6 bases, leaving 7 bases not matched to a gene. CDR3 length equals 14 residues. Germline V gene sequence: CDR1 MDHEN, CDR2 SYDVKM. The CDR3 DNA reads TGTGCCAGCAGCTTAACAGGGGGAAGAAACATTCAGTACTTC. Translation gives CASSLTGGRNIQYF.